This T cell receptor beta chain stems from a study of cytomegalovirus exposure and HLA in healthy donors. About this clone: Its target is not known.

With 60 Vbeta and 13 Jbeta primers, the PCR was carried out. Sequenced by immunoSEQ multiplex PCR; TCRdb stores in-frame clones only, minus some. The sample contains approximately 87,000 clones, 70% to 90% of which appear only once. Deletions cut 0 bases from V and 2 bases from J, with 10 bases between. The CDR3 sequence is 15 residues long. Germline V gene data show CDR1 as SGHNT and CDR2 as YYREEE (reference sequence). Study conclusions and caveats: The likely origin of a cluster of highly shared sequence variants was a sequencing artifact. More clonal expansion characterized HLA-associated TCR beta chains than equally common others in a later analysis. The investigators catalogued 164 TCR beta chains as cytomegalovirus-associated.

The sequencing input was PBMCs. This receptor was obtained from a woman aged 18-29 years in good health and CMV-seropositive. The chain joins TRBV5-4 to TRBJ2-3, with D unresolved. For the CDR3, the DNA is TGTGCCAGCAGCTTGGGGAGTCCCTTCACAGATACGCAGTATTTT. It codes for CASSLGSPFTDTQYF.